A selection of T cell receptor beta chains follows, all from one sample in a study of T cell responses to AZD1222 COVID-19 vaccine. The method was immunoSEQ multiplex PCR; TCRdb's version includes in-frame clones alone and lacks a portion of them. The sample contains roughly 100,000 clones, around 86% of which appear only once. The sequencing here drew on peripheral blood, taken on day 0 of AZD1222 vaccination. Source of these receptors: an adult in good health. The CDR3 runs from the conserved cysteine through the conserved F or W. Each record gives: D gene, V gene, CDR3 protein. The D gene is left open where the match is weak.

-	TRBV6-5	CASSRRNTEAFF
-	TRBV19	CATHSMGRMVTGELFF
-	TRBV5-6	CASSLAKGRPLNQPQHF
-	TRBV7-2	CASSLSAGMDEQYF
-	TRBV7-8	CASSINRASSYEQYF
-	TRBV6-1	CASSEASRKNTEAFF
TRBD1	TRBV19	CASKSQGDRAHSFF
-	TRBV27	CASSFTQFNEKLFF
TRBD1	TRBV5-5	CASSLEGAGSTF
-	TRBV10-3	CASRTNTGELFF
-	TRBV15	CATSREGVSYEQYF
-	TRBV28	CASSPRRLNTYYEQYF
-	TRBV19	CASTSDRKNQPQHF
-	TRBV27	CASSLHSRLVYNEQFF
-	TRBV7-2	CASTPQGTPYNSPLHF
-	TRBV14	CASGSYPNTGELFF
-	TRBV19	CASSRLGRNGELFF
TRBD1	TRBV5-6	CASRARGTGANSPLHF
-	TRBV5-8	CASSGMAQPQHF
-	TRBV2	CASSFEVLPHVDNEQFF
TRBD1	TRBV6-5	CASSYEARGSYEQYF
TRBD1	TRBV5-1	CASSLTGVDTGELFF
-	TRBV7-9	CASSSRDQGWSYEQYF
-	TRBV5-1	CASSLAGSGETQYF
-	TRBV30	CAWRGGGTEAFF